The sequence of this T cell receptor beta chain was determined in a study of T cells in Graves' hyperthyroidism and ophthalmopathy. The sample holds many counts of this clonotype. Its antigen is unidentified. From RNA transcripts, TCR beta CDR3 regions were amplified. Initially, a first-round RT-PCR of the TCR CDR3 employed the HTBI primer set. One entry per CDR3 protein, called by TCRdb with MiXCR from the multiplex PCR reads. The sample has 300,000 to 450,000 distinct CDR3 sequences, more than 20% seen once. Study observations and caveats: Most expanded thyroid clonotypes above 0.001 recurred in blood.

In germline, CDR1 is LGHDT, CDR2 YNNKEL (reference sequence). This CDR3 contains 14 residues. V was trimmed by 3 bases and J by 5 bases, leaving 12 bases between them. The gene calls are TRBV3-1 and TRBJ2-3, with a weak D call TRBD1 (5 bases). This TCR derives from a man aged 45 to 65 with Graves' hyperthyroidism. The sequenced sample was blood. CDR3 loop: CASSHPARGDTQYF. CDR3 DNA sequence: TGTGCCAGCAGCCACCCTGCTAGGGGAGATACGCAGTATTTT.